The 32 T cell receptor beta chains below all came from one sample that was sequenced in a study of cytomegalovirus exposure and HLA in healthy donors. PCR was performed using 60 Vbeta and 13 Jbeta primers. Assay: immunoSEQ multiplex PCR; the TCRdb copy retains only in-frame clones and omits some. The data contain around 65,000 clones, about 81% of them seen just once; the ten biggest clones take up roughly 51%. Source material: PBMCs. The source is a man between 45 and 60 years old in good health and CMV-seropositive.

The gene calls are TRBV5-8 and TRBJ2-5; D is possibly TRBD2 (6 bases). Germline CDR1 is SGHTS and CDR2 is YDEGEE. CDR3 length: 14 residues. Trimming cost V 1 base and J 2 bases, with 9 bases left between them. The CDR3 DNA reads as TGTGCCAGCAGCTTGAGGGAGGTGCAAGAGACCCAGTACTTC. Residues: CASSLREVQETQYF.

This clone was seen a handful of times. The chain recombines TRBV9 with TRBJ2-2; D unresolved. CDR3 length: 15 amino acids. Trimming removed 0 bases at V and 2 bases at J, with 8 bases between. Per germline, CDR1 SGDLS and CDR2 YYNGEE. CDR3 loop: CASSVGQQNTGELFF. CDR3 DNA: TGTGCCAGCAGCGTAGGTCAACAAAACACCGGGGAGCTGTTTTTT.

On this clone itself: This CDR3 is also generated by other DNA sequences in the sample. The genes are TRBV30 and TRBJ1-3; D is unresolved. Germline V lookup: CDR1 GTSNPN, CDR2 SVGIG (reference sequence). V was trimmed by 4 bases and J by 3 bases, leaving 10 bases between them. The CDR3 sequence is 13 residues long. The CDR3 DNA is TGTGCCTGGACGAGGGCAGGTGGAAACACCATATATTTT. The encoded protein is CAWTRAGGNTIYF.

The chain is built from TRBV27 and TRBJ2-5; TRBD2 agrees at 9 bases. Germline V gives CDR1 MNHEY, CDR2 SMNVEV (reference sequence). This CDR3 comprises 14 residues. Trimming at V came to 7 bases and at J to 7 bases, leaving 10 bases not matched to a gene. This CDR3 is CASMETSGPGTQYF. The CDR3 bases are TGTGCCAGCATGGAGACTAGCGGCCCCGGGACCCAGTACTTC.

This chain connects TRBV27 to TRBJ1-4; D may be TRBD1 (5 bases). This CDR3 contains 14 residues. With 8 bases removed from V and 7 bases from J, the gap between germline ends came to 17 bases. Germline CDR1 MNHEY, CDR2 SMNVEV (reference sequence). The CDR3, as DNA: TGTGCCAGCCCATGGGGGGGTGAGGGTGAAAAACTGTTTTTT. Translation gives CASPWGGEGEKLFF.

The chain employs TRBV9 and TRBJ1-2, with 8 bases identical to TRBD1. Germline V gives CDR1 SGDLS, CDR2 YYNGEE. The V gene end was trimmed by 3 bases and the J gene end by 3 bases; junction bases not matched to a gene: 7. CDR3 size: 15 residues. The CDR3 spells CASSGWTGLDYGYTF. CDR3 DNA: TGTGCCAGCAGCGGATGGACAGGGTTGGACTATGGCTACACCTTC.

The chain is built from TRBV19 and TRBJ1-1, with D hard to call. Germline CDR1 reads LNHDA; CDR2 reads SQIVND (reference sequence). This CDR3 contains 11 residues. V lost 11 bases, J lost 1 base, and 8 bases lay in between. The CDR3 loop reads CASQRNTEAFF. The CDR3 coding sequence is TGTGCCTCCCAGCGGAACACTGAAGCTTTCTTT.

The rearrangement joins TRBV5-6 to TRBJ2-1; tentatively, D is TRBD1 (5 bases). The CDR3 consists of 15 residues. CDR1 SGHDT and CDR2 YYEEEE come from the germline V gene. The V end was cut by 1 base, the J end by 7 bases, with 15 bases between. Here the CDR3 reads CASSLWSGAGNEQFF. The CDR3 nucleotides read TGTGCCAGCAGCTTGTGGTCTGGGGCTGGGAATGAGCAGTTCTTC.

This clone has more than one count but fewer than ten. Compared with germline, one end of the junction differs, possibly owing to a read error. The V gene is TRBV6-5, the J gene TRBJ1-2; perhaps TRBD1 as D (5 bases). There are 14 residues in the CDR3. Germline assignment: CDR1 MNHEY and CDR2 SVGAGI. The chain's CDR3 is CASSYSGSGPGYPF. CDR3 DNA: TGTGCCAGCAGTTACTCGGGCTCAGGGCCCGGCTACCCCTTC.

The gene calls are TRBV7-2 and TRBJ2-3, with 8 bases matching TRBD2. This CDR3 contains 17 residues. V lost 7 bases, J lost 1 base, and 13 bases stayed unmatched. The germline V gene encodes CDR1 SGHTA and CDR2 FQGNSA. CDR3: CASTPAGGGRRTDTQYF. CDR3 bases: TGTGCCAGCACCCCCGCCGGGGGGGGGCGTCGCACAGATACGCAGTATTTT.

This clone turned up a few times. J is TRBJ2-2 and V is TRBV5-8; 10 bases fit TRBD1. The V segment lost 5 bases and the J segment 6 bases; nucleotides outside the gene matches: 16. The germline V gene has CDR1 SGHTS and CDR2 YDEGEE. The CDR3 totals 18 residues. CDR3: CASSPLQWDRGFSGELFF. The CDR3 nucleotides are TGTGCCAGCAGTCCTCTCCAATGGGACAGGGGATTTTCCGGGGAGCTGTTTTTT.

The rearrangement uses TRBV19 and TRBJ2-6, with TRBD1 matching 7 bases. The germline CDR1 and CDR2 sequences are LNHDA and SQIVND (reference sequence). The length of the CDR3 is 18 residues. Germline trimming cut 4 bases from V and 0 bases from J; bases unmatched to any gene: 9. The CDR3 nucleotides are TGTGCCAGTAGTAAAATGGACAGGACCTTCTCTGGGGCCAACGTCCTGACTTTC. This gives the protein CASSKMDRTFSGANVLTF.

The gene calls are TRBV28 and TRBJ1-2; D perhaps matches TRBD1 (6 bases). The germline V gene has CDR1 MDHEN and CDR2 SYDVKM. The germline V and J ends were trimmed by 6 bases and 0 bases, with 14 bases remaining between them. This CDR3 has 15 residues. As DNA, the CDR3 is TGTGCCAGCAGACCTTCAGGGGTCTCTAACTATGGCTACACCTTC. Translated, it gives CASRPSGVSNYGYTF.

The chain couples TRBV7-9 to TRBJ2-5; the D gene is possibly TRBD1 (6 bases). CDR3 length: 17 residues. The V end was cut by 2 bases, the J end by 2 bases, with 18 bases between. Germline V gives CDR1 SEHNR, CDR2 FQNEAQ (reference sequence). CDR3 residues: CASSLIGQGSGQETQYF. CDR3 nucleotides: TGTGCCAGCAGCTTAATTGGTCAGGGGTCGGGGCAAGAGACCCAGTACTTC. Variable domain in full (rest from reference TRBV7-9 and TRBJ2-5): DTGVSQNPRHKITKRGQNVTFRCDPISEHNRLYWYRQTLGQGPEFLTYFQNEAQLEKSRLLSDRFSAERPKGSFSTLEIQRTEQGDSAMYLCASSLIGQGSGQETQYFGPGTRLLVL.

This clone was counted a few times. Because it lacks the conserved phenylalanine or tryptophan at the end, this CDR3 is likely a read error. The CDR3 sequence: CASSLGGGTGLTTQSTTEAFL. In DNA form, the CDR3 reads TGTGCCAGCAGTTTAGGGGGTGGTACAGGGTTGACGACTCAATCGACCACTGAAGCTTTCTTG. V usage is TRBV28 and J usage is TRBJ1-1; weak D call: TRBD1 (6 bases). With 2 bases removed from V and 4 bases from J, the gap between germline ends came to 32 bases. This CDR3 comprises 21 residues. CDR1 is MDHEN, CDR2 SYDVKM, per germline.

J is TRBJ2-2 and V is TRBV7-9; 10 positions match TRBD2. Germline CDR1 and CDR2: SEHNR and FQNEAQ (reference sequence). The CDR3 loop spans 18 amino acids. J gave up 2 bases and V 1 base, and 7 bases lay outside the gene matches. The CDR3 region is CASSLGASGRSNTGELFF. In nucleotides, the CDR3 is TGTGCCAGCAGCTTAGGGGCTAGCGGGAGATCAAACACCGGGGAGCTGTTTTTT.

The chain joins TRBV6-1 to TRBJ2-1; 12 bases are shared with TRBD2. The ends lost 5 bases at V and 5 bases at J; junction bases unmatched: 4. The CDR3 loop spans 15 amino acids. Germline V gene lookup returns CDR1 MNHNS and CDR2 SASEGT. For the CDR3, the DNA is TGTGCCAGCAGTCCTAGCGGGAGGGAAAACAATGAGCAGTTCTTC. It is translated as CASSPSGRENNEQFF.

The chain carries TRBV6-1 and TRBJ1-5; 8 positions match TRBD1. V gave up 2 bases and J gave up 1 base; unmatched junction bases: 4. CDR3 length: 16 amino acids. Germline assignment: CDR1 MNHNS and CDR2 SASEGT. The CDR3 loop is CASSEWTGQSNQPQHF. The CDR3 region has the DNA TGTGCCAGCAGTGAATGGACAGGGCAGAGCAATCAGCCCCAGCATTTT.

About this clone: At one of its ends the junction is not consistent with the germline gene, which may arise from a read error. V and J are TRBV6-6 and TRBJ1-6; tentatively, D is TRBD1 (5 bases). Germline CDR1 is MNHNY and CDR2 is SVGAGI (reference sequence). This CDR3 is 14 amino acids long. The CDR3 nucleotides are TGTGCCAGCAGTTACTCAGGGGATAATTCCCCCCTCCACTTT. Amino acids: CASSYSGDNSPLHF.

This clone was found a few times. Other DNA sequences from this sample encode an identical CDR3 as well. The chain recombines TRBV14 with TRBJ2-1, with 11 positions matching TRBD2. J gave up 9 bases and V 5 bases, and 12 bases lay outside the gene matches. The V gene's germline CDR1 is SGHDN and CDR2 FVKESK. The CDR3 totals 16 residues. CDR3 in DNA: TGTGCCAGCAGCTTCAACCTAGCGGGAGGTTACCTTGAGCAGTTCTTC. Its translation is CASSFNLAGGYLEQFF.

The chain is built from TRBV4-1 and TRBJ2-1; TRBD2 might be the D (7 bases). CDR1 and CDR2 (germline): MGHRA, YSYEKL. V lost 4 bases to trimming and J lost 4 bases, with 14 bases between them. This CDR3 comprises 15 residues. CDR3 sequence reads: CASSPAGAGYNEQFF. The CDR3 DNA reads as TGCGCCAGCAGCCCTGCGGGGGCCGGATACAATGAGCAGTTCTTC.

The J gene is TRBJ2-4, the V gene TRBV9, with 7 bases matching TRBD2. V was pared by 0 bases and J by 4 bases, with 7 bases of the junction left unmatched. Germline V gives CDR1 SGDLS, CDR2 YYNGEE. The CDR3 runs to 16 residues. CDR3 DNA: TGTGCCAGCAGCGTAGAGCCGGGAGGCATAAAAAACATTCAGTACTTC. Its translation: CASSVEPGGIKNIQYF.

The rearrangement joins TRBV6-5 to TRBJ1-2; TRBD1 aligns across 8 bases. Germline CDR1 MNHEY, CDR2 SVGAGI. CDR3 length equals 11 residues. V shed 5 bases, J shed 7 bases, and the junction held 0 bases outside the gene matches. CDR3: CASSTGGGYTF. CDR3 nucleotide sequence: TGTGCCAGCAGTACAGGGGGTGGCTACACCTTC.

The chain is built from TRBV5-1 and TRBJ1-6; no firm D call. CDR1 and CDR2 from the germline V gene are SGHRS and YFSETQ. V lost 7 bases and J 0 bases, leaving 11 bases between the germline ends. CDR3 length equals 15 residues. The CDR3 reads CASGPVSSYNSPLHF. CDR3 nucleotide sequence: TGCGCCAGCGGTCCGGTGAGCTCCTATAATTCACCCCTCCACTTT.

The CDR3: CASSPGRVLAKNIQYF. For the CDR3, the DNA is TGTGCCAGCAGTCCAGGGAGGGTACTAGCCAAAAACATTCAGTACTTC. This sequence joins TRBV27 and TRBJ2-4; 7 bases are a match to TRBD2. Germline V gives CDR1 MNHEY, CDR2 SMNVEV (reference sequence). Trimming removed 5 bases from V and 0 bases from J; junction bases left unmatched: 7. The CDR3 covers 16 residues.

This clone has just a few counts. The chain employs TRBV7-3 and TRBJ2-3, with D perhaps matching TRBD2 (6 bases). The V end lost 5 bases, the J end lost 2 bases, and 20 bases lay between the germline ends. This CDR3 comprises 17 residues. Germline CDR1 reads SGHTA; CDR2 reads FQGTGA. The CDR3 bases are TGTGCCAGCAGCCCGCTGGGCCCAGCGGGCCACACAGATACGCAGTATTTT. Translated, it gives CASSPLGPAGHTDTQYF.

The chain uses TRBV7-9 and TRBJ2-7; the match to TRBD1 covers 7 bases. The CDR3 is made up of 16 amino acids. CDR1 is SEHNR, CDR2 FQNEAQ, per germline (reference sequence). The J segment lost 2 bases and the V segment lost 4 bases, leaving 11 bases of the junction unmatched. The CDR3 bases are TGTGCCAGCAGCTCGCCTATGGGACAGATTACCTACGAGCAGTACTTC. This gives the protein CASSSPMGQITYEQYF.

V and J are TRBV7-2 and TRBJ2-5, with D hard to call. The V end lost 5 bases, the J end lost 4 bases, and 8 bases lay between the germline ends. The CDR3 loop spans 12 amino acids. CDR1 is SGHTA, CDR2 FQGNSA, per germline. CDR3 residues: CASSQALETQYF. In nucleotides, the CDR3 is TGTGCCAGCAGCCAGGCATTAGAGACCCAGTACTTC.

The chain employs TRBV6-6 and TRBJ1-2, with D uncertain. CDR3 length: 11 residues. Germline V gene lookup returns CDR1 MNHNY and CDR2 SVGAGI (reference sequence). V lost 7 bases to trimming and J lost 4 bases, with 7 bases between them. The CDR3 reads CASKETYGYTF. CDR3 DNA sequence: TGTGCCAGCAAGGAGACCTATGGCTACACCTTC.

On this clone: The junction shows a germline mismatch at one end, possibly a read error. Here the CDR3 DNA reads TGTTCCAGCAGCCGCCGGGGGACAGGGGTAGAAACCGGGGAGCTGTTTTTT. This gives the protein CSSSRRGTGVETGELFF. This chain joins TRBV7-9 and TRBJ2-2; 10 positions agree with TRBD1. Per germline, CDR1 SEHNR and CDR2 FQNEAQ (reference sequence). This CDR3 is 17 amino acids long.

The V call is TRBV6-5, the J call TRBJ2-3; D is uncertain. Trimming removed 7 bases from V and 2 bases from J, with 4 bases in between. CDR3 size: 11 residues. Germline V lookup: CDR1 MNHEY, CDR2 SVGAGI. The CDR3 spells CASIITDTQYF. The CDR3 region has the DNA TGTGCCAGCATCATCACAGATACGCAGTATTTT.

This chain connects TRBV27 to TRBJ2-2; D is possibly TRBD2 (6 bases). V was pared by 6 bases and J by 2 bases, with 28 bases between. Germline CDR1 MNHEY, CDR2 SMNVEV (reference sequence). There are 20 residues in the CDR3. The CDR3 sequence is CASSRYMRGGSGTNTGELFF. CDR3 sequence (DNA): TGTGCCAGCAGCAGATACATGAGGGGAGGTAGCGGCACAAACACCGGGGAGCTGTTTTTT.